There are a few counts of the clone carrying this TCR beta chain. As yet, its antigen is unknown. Expressed TCRB transcripts were sequenced because the isolated RNA had all been reverse transcribed beforehand. Naive, central memory and regulatory T cell samples produced a mean of roughly 3.5 million reads. Data came from immunoSEQ multiplex PCR; TCRdb stores just in-frame clones and leaves some out. This sample yields about 740,000 clones, of which over 10% are seen a single time; about 0.02% belongs to the top ten. Cell sorting via CD45RO/CCR7/CD25/CD127/CD95/CD27 was performed to obtain CD4+ naive, central memory, regulatory and stem cell-like memory cells. The entry originates in a study of beta chain features in type 1 diabetes. General observations from the study: People with Type 1 diabetes carried modestly yet significantly shorter TCRB CDR3s in all four CD4+ subsets.

Germline V CDR1 and CDR2: SNHLY, FYNNEI. This CDR3 is 14 amino acids long. V lost 7 bases to trimming and J lost 4 bases; unmatched junction nucleotides: 9. The chain employs TRBV2 and TRBJ1-2; TRBD1 matches 7 bases. The sequence derives from a young man with type 1 diabetes. Sequencing was performed on naive CD4+ T cells from blood. The DNA for the CDR3 is TGTGCCAGCAACGGGGACAGTAGTTTCTATGGCTACACCTTC. It encodes CASNGDSSFYGYTF.